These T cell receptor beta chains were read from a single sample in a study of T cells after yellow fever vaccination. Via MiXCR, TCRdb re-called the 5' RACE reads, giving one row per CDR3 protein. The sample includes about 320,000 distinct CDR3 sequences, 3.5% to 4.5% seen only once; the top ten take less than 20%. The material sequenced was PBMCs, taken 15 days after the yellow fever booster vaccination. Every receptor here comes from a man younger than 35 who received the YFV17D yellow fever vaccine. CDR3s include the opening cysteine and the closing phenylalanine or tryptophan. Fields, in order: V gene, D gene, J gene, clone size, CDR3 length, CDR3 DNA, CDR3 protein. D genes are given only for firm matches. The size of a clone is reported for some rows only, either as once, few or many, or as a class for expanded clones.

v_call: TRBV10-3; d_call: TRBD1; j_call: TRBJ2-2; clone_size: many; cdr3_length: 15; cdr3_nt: TGTGCCAGTTACCAGGGGGTCCCACACACCGGGGAGCTGTTTTTT; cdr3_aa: CASYQGVPHTGELFF
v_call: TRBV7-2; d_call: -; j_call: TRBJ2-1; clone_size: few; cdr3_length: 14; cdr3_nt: TGTGCCAGCAGCCCGATAGGGGGATACAATGAGCAGTTCTTC; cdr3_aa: CASSPIGGYNEQFF
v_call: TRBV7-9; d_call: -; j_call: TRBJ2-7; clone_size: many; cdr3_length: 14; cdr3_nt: TGTGCCAGCAGCTCGGGCCCCACCTCCTACGAGCAGTACTTC; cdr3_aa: CASSSGPTSYEQYF
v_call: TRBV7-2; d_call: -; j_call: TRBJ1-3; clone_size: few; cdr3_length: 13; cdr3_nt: TGTGCCAGCAGCTTAGCACAGCAAAACACCATATATTTT; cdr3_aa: CASSLAQQNTIYF
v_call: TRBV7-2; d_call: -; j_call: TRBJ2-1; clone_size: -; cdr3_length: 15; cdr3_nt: TGTGCCAGCAGCTTACAGGGAGACTCCTACAATGAGCAGTTCTTC; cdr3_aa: CASSLQGDSYNEQFF
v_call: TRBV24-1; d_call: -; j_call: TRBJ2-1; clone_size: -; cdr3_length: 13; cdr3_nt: TGTGCCACCAGTGATCCCGGTTACAATGAGCAGTTCTTC; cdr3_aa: CATSDPGYNEQFF
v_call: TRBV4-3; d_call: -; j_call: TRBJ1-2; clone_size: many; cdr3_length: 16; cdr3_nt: TGCGCCAGCAGCCAAAGGCACGTGGGTCTGGGGTATGGCTACACCTTC; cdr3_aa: CASSQRHVGLGYGYTF
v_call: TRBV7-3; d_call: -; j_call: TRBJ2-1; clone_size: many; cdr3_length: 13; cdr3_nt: TGTGCCAGCACCTTTGGGGCGGGGAATGAGCAGTTCTTC; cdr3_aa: CASTFGAGNEQFF
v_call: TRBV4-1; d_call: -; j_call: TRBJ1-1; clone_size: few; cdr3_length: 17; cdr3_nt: TGCGCCAGCAGCCAAGGTTTGGCGCGGAAGGAGAACACTGAAGCTTTCTTT; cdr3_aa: CASSQGLARKENTEAFF
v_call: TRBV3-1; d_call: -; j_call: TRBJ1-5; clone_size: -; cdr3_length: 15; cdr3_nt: TGTGCCAGCAGCCAAGACGGGGGATGGGATCAGCCCCAGCATTTT; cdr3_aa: CASSQDGGWDQPQHF
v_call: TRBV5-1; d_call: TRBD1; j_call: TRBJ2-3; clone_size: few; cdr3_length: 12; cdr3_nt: TGCGCCAGCAACCCGGGACAGGGCACGCAGTATTTT; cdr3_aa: CASNPGQGTQYF
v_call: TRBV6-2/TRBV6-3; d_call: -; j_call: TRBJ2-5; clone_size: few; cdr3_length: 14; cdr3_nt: TGTGCCAGCCTCGACACTGGGCGCGTGGAGACCCAGTACTTC; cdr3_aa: CASLDTGRVETQYF
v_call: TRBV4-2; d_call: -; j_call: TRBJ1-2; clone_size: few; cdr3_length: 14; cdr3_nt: TGTGCCAGCAGCCAAGAAGTAGCTGGGATGGGCTACACCTTC; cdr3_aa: CASSQEVAGMGYTF
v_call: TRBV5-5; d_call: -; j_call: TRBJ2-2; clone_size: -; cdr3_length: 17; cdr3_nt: TGTGCCAGCAGCCCTGGCATCAGGGGAGGGAACACCGGGGAGCTGTTTTTT; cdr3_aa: CASSPGIRGGNTGELFF
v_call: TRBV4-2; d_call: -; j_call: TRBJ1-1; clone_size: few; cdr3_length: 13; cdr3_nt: TGTGCCAGCAGCCAAGATCCGCGGATCGAAGCTTTCTTT; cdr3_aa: CASSQDPRIEAFF
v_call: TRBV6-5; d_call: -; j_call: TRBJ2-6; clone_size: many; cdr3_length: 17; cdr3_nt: TGTGCCAGCAGTTACGGGGGGCTACTCTCTGGGGCCAACGTCCTGACTTTC; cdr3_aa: CASSYGGLLSGANVLTF